This T cell receptor beta chain was identified during a study of blood T cell repertoires in COVID-19. As processed by the authors: For nucleated cells, counts were estimated from reference gene primer amplification. Data came from immunoSEQ multiplex PCR; TCRdb stores just in-frame clones and leaves some out. Clone size and the V and J calls come from that table; the DNA yielded D and trimming. Here the sample spans about 130,000 clones, roughly 72% being singletons. The TCR originated in a human donor in a cohort sampled during active COVID-19. What was sequenced was peripheral blood.

The CDR3 here is CASSPRVGQISGANVLTF. DNA of the CDR3: TGTGCCAGCAGCCCCAGAGTGGGACAGATCTCTGGGGCCAACGTCCTGACTTTC. This chain links TRBV5-4 with TRBJ2-6; the match to TRBD1 covers 7 bases. Looked up from germline, CDR1 is SGHNT and CDR2 is YYREEE (reference sequence). The V gene end was trimmed by 4 bases and the J gene end by 0 bases; junction bases not matched to a gene: 10. The CDR3 is 18 amino acids.